This TCR beta chain was sequenced for a study of PD-L1 blockade in urothelial cancer. Background on the study: Atezolizumab was started by patients in 2014 at 1,200 mg intravenously every 3 weeks. Blood analysis occurred 3 weeks (second dose) and 6 weeks after treatment start. The median T cell count in blood samples was about 140,000.

Assay used: immunoSEQ multiplex PCR; TCRdb lists only in-frame clones, some missing. The sample lists fewer than 65,000 clones; under 90% were seen once. Germline V gene sequence: CDR1 SGHRS, CDR2 YFSETQ. This CDR3 has 15 residues. Trimming removed 2 bases from V and 5 bases from J; junction bases left unmatched: 4. Time point here: pretreatment peripheral blood. Sample numbers ranged from 1 to 8 per patient, encompassing pretreatment and on-treatment collections. The sequence was obtained from a man between 65 and 79 years old with urothelial cancer. The chain has TRBV5-1 and TRBJ2-1; 10 bases align to TRBD2. The input for sequencing was PBMCs, taken around atezolizumab (anti-PD-L1) treatment. Here the CDR3 DNA reads TGCGCCAGCAGCTTCGTAGCGGGGGGAAACAATGAGCAGTTCTTC. It is translated as CASSFVAGGNNEQFF.